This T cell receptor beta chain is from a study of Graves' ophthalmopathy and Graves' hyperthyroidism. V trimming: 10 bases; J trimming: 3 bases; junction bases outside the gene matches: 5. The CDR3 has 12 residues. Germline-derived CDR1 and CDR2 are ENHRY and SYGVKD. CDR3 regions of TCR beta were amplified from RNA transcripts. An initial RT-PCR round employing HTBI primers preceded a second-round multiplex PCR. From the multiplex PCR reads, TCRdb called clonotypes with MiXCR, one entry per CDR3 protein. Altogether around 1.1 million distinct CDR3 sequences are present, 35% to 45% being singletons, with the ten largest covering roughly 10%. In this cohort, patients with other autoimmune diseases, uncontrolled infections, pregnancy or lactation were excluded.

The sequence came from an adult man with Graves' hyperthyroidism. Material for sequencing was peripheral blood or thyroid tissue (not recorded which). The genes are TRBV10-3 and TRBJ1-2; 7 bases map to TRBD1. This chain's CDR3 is CAKGQGDYGYTF. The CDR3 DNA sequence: TGTGCCAAGGGTCAGGGGGACTATGGCTACACCTTC.